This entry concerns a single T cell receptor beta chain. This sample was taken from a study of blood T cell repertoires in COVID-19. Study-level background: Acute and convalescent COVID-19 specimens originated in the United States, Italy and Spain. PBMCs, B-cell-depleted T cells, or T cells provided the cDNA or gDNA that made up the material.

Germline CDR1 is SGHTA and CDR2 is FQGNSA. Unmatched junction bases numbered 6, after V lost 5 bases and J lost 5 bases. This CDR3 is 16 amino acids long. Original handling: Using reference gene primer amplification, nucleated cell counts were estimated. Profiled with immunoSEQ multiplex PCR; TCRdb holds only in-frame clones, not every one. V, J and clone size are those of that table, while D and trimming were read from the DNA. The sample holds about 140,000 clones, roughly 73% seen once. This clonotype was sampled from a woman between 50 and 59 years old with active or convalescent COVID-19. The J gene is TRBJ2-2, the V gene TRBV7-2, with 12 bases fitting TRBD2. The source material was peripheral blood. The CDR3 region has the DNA TGTGCCAGCAGCCTCCTAGCGGGAGGGAGTACCGGGGAGCTGTTTTTT. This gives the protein CASSLLAGGSTGELFF. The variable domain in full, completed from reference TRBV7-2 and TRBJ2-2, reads GAGVSQSPSNKVTEKGKDVELRCDPISGHTALYWYRQSLGQGLEFLIYFQGNSAPDKSGLPSDRFSAERTGGSVSTLTIQRTQQEDSAVYLCASSLLAGGSTGELFFGEGSRLTVL.